The sequence of this T cell receptor (beta chain) was determined in a study of OX40 agonist ivuxolimab in advanced cancers. Turning to the study itself: Ivuxolimab, an agonist antibody against OX40 (CD134), was given to patients. Three patients showed partial responses: one hepatocellular carcinoma and two cutaneous melanoma cases.

Produced via immunoSEQ multiplex PCR; TCRdb's table is partial and in-frame only. This table has 55,000 to 65,000 clones, 87% appearing once. Study-level results: Expanded clones were, on average, more numerous among CD8+ T cells than CD4+. Normalized expansion of T-cell clones was also low for some nonresponders.

The CDR3 is 14 residues long. V was shortened by 0 bases and J by 0 bases, with 3 bases between the two germline ends. Germline V gene sequence: CDR1 SQVTM, CDR2 ANQGSEA. As for this clone: What it binds is not known.

The chain employs TRBV29-1 and TRBJ2-6; D call uncertain. The sample consisted of CD4+ or CD8+ T cells sorted from blood, taken in a trial of the OX40 agonist ivuxolimab. The receptor was isolated from an adult with an advanced solid tumor such as melanoma, head and neck, liver or kidney cancer. The DNA of the CDR3 is TGCAGCGTTGAAGATAACTCTGGGGCCAACGTCCTGACTTTC. This encodes CSVEDNSGANVLTF.